This T cell receptor (beta chain) was recorded in a study of STAT5B mutations in CD4+ large granular lymphocyte leukemia. Trimming cost V 0 bases and J 4 bases; bases outside gene matches: 6. There are 16 residues in the CDR3. CDR1 SGHDT and CDR2 YYEEEE come from the germline V gene. Sequencing was performed with immunoSEQ multiplex PCR; in TCRdb, only in-frame clones are kept and a portion is missing. The repertoire holds tens of thousands of clones, with roughly 76% as singletons. This chain connects TRBV5-6 to TRBJ1-2; 10 bases match TRBD1. Sequencing was performed on CD4+ T cells from blood buffy coats. This clonotype was obtained from a human donor in good health. CDR3 residues: CASSLAGDRGFYGYTF. DNA for the CDR3: TGTGCCAGCAGCTTGGCTGGGGACAGGGGTTTCTATGGCTACACCTTC.